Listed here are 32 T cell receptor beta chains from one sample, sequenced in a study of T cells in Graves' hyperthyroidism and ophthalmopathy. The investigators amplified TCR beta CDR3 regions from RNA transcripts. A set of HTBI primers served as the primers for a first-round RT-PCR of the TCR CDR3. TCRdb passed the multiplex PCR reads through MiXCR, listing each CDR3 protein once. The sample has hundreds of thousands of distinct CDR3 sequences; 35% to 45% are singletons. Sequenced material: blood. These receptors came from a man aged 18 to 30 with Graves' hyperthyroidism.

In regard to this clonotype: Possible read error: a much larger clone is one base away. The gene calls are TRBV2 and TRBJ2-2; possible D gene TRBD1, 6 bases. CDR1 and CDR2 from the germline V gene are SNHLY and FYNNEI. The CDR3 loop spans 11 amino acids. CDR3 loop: CARQGNGELLF. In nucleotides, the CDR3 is TGTGCCAGACAGGGTAACGGGGAGCTGCTTTTT. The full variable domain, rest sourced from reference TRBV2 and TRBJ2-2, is EPEVTQTPSHQVTQMGQEVILRCVPISNHLYFYWYRQILGQKVEFLVSFYNNEISEKSEIFDDQFSVERPDGSNFTLKIRSTKLEDSAMYFCARQGNGELLFGEGSRLTVL.

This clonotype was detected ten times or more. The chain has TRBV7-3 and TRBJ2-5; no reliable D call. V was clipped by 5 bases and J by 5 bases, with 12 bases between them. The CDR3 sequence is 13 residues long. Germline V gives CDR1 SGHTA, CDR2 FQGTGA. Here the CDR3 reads CASSRTSLETQYF. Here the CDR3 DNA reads TGTGCCAGCAGCCGGACGAGTTTGGAGACCCAGTACTTC.

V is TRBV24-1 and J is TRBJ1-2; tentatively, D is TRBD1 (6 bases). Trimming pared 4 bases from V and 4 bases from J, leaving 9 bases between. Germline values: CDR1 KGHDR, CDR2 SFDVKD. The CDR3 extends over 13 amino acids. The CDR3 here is CATSDTGSYGYTF. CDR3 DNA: TGTGCCACCAGTGACACAGGGAGCTATGGCTACACCTTC.

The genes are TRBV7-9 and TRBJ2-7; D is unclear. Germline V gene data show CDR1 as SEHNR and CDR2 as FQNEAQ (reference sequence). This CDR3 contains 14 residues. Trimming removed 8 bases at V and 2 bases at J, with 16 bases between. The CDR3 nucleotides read TGTGCCAGCCGGATGGCGCTCTCCACCTACGAGCAGTACTTC. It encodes CASRMALSTYEQYF.

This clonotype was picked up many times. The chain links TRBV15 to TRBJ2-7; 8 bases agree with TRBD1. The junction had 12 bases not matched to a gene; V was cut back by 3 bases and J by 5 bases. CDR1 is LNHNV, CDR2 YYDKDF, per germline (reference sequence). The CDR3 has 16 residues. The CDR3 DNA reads TGTGCCACCAGCAGCGAATGGACAGGGCGGTTCCACGAGCAGTACTTC. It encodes CATSSEWTGRFHEQYF.

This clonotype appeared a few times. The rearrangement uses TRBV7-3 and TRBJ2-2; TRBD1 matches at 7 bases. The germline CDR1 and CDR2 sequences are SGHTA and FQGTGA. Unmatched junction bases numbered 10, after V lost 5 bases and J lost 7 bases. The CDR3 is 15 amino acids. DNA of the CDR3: TGTGCCAGCAGCCCCAGACAGGGTGGTAACGGGGAGCTGTTTTTT. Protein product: CASSPRQGGNGELFF.

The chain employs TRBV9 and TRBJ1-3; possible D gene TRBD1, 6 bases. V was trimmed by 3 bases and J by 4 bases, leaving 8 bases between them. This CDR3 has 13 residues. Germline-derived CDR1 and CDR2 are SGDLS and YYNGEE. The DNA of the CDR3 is TGTGCCAGCAGCGCTGGGGGCGGAAACACCATATATTTT. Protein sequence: CASSAGGGNTIYF.

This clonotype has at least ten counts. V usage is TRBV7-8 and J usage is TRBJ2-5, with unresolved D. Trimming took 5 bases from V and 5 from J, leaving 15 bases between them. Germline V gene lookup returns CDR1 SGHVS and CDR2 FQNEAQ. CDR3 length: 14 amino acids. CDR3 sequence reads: CASSLRWARETQYF. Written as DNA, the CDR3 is TGTGCCAGCAGCCTCCGCTGGGCCCGGGAGACCCAGTACTTC.

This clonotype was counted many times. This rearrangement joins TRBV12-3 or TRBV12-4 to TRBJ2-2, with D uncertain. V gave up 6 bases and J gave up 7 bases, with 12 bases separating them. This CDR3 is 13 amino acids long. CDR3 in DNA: TGTGCCAGCAGCCGTTTTGGGATCGGGGAGCTGTTTTTT. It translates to CASSRFGIGELFF.

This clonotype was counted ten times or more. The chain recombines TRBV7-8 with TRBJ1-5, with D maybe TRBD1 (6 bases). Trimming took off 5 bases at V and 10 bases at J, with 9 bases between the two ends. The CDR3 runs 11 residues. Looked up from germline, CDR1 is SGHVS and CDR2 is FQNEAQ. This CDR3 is CASSQGGPQHF. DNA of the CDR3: TGTGCCAGCAGCCAAGGGGGACCCCAGCATTTT.

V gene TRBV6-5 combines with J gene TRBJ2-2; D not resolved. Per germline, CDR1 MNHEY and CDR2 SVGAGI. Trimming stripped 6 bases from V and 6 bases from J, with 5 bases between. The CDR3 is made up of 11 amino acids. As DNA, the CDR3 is TGTGCCAGCAGGGCAGCCGGGGAGCTGTTTTTT. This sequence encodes CASRAAGELFF.

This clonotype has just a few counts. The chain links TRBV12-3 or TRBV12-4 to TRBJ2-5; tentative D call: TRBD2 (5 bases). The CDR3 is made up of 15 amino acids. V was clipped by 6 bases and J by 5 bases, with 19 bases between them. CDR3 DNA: TGTGCCAGCAGACGGAGGAGTGGTAGCGAGGAGACCCAGTACTTC. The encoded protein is CASRRRSGSEETQYF.

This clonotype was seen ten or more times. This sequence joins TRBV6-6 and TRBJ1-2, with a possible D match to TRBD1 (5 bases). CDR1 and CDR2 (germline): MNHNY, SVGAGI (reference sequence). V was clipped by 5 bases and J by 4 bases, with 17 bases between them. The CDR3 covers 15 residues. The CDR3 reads CASSDLGRMVYGYTF. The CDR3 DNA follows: TGTGCCAGCAGTGACCTGGGACGGATGGTCTATGGCTACACCTTC.

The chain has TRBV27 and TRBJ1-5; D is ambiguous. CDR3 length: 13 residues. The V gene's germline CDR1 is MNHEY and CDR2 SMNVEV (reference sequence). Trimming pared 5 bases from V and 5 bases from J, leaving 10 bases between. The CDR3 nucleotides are TGTGCCAGCAGTACCCTCCCCCATCAGCCCCAGCATTTT. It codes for CASSTLPHQPQHF.

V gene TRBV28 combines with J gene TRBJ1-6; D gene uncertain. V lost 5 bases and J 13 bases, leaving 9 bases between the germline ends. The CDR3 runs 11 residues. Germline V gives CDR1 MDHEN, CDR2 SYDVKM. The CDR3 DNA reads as TGTGCCAGCAGTGCAGGTTTTCCCCTCCACTTT. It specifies CASSAGFPLHF.

CDR3 sequence reads: CASSFPGTSGGSEQYF. The DNA of the CDR3 is TGTGCCAGCAGCTTCCCAGGGACTAGCGGGGGATCCGAGCAGTACTTC. The genes are TRBV7-8 and TRBJ2-7; 14 bases line up with TRBD2. V gave up 3 bases and J gave up 6 bases; unmatched junction bases: 7. This CDR3 has 16 amino acids. CDR1 is SGHVS and CDR2 is FQNEAQ in the germline V gene.

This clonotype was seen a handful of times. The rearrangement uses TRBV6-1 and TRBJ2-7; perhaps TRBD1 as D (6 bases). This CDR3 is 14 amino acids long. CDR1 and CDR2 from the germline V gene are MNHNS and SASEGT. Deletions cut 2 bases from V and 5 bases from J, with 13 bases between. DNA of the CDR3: TGTGCCAGCAGTGAATGGCAGGGGAAGAACGAGCAGTACTTC. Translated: CASSEWQGKNEQYF.

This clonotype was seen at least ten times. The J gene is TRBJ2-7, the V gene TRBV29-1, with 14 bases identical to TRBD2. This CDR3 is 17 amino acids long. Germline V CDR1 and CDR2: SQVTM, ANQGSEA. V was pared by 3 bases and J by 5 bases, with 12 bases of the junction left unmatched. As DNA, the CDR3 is TGCAGCGTTGAGAAGCGGGGACTAGCGGGAGTGGGTAACGAGCAGTACTTC. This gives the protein CSVEKRGLAGVGNEQYF.

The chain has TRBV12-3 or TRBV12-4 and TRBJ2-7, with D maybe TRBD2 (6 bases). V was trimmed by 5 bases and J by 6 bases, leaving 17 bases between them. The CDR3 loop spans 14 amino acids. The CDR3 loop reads CASSLGANSGEQYF. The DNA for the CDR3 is TGTGCCAGCAGTCTCGGGGCAAATAGCGGCGAGCAGTACTTC.

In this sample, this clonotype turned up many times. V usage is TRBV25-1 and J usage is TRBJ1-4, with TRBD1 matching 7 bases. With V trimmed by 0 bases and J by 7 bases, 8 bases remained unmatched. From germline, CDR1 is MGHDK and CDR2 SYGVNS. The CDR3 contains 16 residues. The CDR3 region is CASSEYPRAGGEKLFF. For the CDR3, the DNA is TGTGCCAGCAGTGAATATCCCAGGGCAGGGGGTGAAAAACTGTTTTTT.

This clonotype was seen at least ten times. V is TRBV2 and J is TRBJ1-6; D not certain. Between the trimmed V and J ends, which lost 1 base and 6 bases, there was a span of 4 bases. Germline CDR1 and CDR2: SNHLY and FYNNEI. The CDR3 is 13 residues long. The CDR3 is CASSEEFNSPLHF. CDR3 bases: TGTGCCAGCAGTGAAGAGTTTAATTCACCCCTCCACTTT.

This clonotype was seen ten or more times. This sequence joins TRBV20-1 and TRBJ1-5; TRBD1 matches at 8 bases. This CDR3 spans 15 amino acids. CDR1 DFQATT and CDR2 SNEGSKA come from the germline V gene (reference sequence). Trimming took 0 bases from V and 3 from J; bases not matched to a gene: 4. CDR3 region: CSAREGQGNNQPQHF. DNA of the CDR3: TGCAGTGCTAGAGAAGGACAGGGCAACAATCAGCCCCAGCATTTT.

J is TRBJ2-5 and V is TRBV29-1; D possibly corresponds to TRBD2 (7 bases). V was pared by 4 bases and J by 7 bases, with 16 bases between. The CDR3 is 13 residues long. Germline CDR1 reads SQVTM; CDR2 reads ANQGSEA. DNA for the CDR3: TGCAGCGTTGTGCGGGGGCATCGAGGGACCCAGTACTTC. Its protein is CSVVRGHRGTQYF.

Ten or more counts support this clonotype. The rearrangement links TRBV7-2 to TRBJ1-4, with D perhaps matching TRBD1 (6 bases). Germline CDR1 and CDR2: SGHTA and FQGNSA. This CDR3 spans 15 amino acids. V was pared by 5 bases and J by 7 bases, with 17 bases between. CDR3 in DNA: TGTGCCAGCAGCATAAGGGGGGCGCGGGTTGAAAAACTGTTTTTT. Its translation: CASSIRGARVEKLFF.

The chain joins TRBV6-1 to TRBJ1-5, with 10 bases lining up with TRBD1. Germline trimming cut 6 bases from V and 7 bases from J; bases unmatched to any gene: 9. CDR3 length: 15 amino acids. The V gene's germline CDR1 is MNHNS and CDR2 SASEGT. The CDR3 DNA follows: TGTGCCAGCAGAGTTCCCGGGACAGGGGTGCAGCCCCAGCATTTT. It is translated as CASRVPGTGVQPQHF.

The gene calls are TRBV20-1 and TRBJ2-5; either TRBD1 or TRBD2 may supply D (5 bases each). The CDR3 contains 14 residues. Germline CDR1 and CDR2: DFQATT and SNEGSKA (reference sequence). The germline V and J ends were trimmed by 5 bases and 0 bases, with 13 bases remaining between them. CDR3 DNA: TGCAGTGCTGAGGGACGGTCGTACCAAGAGACCCAGTACTTC. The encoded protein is CSAEGRSYQETQYF.

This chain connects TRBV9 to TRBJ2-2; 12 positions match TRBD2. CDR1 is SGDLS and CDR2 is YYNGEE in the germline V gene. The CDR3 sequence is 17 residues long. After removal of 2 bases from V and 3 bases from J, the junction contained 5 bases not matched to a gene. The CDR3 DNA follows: TGTGCCAGCAGCGTTTCCGGGACTAGCGGGCACACCGGGGAGCTGTTTTTT. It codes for CASSVSGTSGHTGELFF.

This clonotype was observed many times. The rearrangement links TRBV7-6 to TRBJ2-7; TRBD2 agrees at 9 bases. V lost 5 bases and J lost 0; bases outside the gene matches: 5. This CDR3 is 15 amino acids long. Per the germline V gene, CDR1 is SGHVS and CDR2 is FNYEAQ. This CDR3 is CASSPLAGASYEQYF. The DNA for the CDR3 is TGTGCCAGCAGCCCATTAGCGGGAGCCTCCTACGAGCAGTACTTC.

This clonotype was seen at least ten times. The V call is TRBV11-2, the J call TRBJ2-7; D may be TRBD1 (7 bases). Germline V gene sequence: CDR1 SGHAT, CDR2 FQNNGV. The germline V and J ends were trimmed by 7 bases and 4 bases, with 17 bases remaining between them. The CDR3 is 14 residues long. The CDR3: CASTPGGRRYEQYF. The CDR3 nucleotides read TGTGCCAGCACGCCAGGGGGGAGAAGGTACGAGCAGTACTTC.

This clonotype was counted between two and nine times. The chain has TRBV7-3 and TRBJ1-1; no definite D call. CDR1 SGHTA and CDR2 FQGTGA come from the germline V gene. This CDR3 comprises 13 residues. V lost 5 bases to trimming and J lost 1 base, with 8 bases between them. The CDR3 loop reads CASSLHENTEAFF. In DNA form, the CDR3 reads TGTGCCAGCAGCCTACACGAGAACACTGAAGCTTTCTTT. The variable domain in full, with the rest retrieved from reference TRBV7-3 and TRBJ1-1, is GAGVSQTPSNKVTEKGKYVELRCDPISGHTALYWYRQSLGQGPEFLIYFQGTGAADDSGLPNDRFFAVRPEGSVSTLKIQRTERGDSAVYLCASSLHENTEAFFGQGTRLTVV.

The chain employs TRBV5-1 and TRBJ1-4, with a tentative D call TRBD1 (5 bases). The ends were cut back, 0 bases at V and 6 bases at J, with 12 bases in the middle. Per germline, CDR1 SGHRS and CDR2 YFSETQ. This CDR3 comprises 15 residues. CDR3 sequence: CASSLDGAGDEKLFF. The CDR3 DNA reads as TGCGCCAGCAGCTTGGACGGGGCCGGGGATGAAAAACTGTTTTTT.

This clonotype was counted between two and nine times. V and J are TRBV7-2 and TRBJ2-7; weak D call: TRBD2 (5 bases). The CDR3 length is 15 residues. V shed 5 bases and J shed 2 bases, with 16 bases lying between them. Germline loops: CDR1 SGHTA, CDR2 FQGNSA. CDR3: CASSHTFRGTYEQYF. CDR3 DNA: TGTGCCAGCAGCCACACCTTTCGAGGGACCTACGAGCAGTACTTC.